This T cell receptor beta chain was retrieved from a study of cytomegalovirus exposure and HLA in healthy donors. Both 60 Vbeta primers and 13 Jbeta primers went into the PCR. Data came from immunoSEQ multiplex PCR; TCRdb stores just in-frame clones and leaves some out. The sample has tens of thousands of clones; around 62% are singletons. V was pared by 4 bases and J by 7 bases, with 12 bases of the junction left unmatched. The germline V gene has CDR1 LNHDA and CDR2 SQIVND (reference sequence). The length of the CDR3 is 16 residues. The TCR sequence derives from a male donor in good health and CMV-seropositive. The rearrangement uses TRBV19 and TRBJ1-5; 8 bases match TRBD1. The specimen was PBMCs. CDR3 sequence: CASSTTRTGLRQPQHF. The CDR3 DNA follows: TGTGCCAGTAGTACTACCCGGACAGGGCTGCGGCAGCCCCAGCATTTT.